Reported below is one TCR beta chain. As yet, its antigen is unknown. The ends were cut back, 0 bases at V and 2 bases at J, with 6 bases in the middle. The V gene's germline CDR1 is MNHEY and CDR2 SVGAGI. This CDR3 has 14 amino acids. This sample was included in a study of cytomegalovirus exposure and HLA in healthy donors. In the study overall: A later analysis reported the same platform for the 110 or so validation repertoires and the approximately 670 first-cohort repertoires. The study's findings and limits: The tendency of first-cohort TCR clusters to co-occur in the 100 to 150 validation repertoires emerged from a later analysis.

Here immunoSEQ multiplex PCR was the method, and the copy in TCRdb shows in-frame clones only, minus some. The sample yields 200,000 or so clones, more than 75% seen once. The TCR was taken from a young man in good health and CMV-seropositive. Material: PBMCs. The chain has TRBV6-5 and TRBJ2-3; D is uncertain. The CDR3 DNA reads TGTGCCAGCAGTTACTCGGCCGACACAGATACGCAGTATTTT. Translated: CASSYSADTDTQYF.